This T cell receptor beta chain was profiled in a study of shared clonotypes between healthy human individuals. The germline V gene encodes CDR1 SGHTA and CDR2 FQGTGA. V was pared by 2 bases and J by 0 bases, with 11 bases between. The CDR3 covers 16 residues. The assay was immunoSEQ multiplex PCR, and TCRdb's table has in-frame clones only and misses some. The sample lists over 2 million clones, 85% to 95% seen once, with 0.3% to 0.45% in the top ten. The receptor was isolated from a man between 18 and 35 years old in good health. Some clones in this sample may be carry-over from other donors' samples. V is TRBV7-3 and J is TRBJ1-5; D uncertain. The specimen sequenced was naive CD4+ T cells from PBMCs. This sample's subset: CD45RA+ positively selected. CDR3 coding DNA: TGTGCCAGCAGCTTAGGGCCGGAGTATAGCAATCAGCCCCAGCATTTT. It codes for CASSLGPEYSNQPQHF.